What follows is one TCR beta chain and its context. The data stem from a study of T cell responses to AZD1222 COVID-19 vaccine. Assay: immunoSEQ multiplex PCR; the TCRdb copy retains only in-frame clones and omits some. The data hold 110,000 or so clones, with more than 75% observed a single time. CDR1 is LGHNA and CDR2 is YSLEER in the germline V gene. The CDR3 totals 15 residues. J lost 4 bases, V lost 1 base, and 5 bases had no gene match. The TCR comes from an adult who received the AZD1222 COVID-19 vaccine. This sequence joins TRBV4-3 and TRBJ1-2; 8 bases are shared with TRBD1. Sequenced material: peripheral blood, taken 28 days after the second AZD1222 dose. CDR3 DNA sequence: TGCGCCAGCAGCCAAGTTCAGGGGGCCTCCTATGGCTACACCTTC. The encoded protein is CASSQVQGASYGYTF.